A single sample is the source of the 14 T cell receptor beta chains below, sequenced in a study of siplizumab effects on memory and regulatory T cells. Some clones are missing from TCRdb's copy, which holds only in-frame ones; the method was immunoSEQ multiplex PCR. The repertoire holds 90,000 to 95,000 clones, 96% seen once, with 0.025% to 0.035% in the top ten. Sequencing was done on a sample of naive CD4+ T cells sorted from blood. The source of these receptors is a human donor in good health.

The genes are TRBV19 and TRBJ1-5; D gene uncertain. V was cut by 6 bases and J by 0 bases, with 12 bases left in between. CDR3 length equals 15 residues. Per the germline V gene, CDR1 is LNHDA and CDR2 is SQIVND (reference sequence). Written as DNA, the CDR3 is TGTGCCAGTAGCACGAGTACCAATAGCAATCAGCCCCAGCATTTT. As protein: CASSTSTNSNQPQHF.

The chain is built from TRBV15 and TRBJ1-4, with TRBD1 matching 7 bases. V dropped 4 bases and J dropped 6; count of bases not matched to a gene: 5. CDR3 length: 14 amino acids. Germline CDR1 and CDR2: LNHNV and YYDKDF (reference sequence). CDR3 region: CATSKQGSHEKLFF. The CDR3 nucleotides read TGTGCCACCAGCAAACAGGGGAGCCATGAAAAACTGTTTTTT.

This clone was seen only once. CDR3 DNA sequence: TGTGCCAGCAGCTCCACCTACGAGCAGTACTTC. This translates into CASSSTYEQYF. The chain is built from TRBV7-2 and TRBJ2-7; D uncertain. This CDR3 spans 11 amino acids. From germline, CDR1 is SGHTA and CDR2 FQGNSA. Trimming cost V 4 bases and J 2 bases, with 3 bases left between them.

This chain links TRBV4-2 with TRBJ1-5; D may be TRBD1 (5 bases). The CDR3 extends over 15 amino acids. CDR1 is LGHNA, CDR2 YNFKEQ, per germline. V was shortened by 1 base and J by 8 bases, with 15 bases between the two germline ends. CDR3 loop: CASSQGGQGLEPQHF. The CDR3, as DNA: TGTGCCAGCAGCCAAGGGGGCCAGGGTCTGGAGCCCCAGCATTTT.

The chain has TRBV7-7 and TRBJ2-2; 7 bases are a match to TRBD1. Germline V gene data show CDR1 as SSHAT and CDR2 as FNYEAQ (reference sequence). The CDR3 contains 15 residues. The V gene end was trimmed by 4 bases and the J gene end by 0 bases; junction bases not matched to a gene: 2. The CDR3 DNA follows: TGTGCCAGCAGCTCCGGGACAGCGAACACCGGGGAGCTGTTTTTT. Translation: CASSSGTANTGELFF. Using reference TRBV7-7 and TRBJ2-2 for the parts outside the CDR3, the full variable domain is GAGVSQSPRYKVTKRGQDVTLRCDPISSHATLYWYQQALGQGPEFLTYFNYEAQPDKSGLPSDRFSAERPEGSISTLTIQRTEQRDSAMYRCASSSGTANTGELFFGEGSRLTVL.

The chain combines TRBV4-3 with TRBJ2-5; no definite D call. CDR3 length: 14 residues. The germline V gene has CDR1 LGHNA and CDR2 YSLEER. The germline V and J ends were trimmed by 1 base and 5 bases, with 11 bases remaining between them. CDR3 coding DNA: TGCGCCAGCAGCCAAGGCCCGAAGGTTGAGACCCAGTACTTC. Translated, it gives CASSQGPKVETQYF.

The CDR3 region is CATSMDRGLEKETQYF. CDR3 DNA: TGTGCCACCAGCATGGACAGGGGGCTGGAAAAAGAGACCCAGTACTTC. The chain combines TRBV15 with TRBJ2-5; 11 bases match TRBD1. CDR1 and CDR2 (germline): LNHNV, YYDKDF (reference sequence). With 4 bases clipped from V and 3 bases from J, the junction kept 7 bases outside the gene matches. This CDR3 spans 16 amino acids.

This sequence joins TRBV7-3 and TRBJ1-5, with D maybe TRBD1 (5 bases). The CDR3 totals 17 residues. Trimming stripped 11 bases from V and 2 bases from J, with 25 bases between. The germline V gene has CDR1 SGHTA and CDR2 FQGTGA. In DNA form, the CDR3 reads TGTGCCGCGACTCTAAACGAAGGGGAAGGGGGCAATCAGCCCCAGCATTTT. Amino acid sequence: CAATLNEGEGGNQPQHF.

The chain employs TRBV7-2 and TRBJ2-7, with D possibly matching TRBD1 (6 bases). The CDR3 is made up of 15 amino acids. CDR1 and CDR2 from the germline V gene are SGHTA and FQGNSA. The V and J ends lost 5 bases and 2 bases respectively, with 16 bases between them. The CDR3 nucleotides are TGTGCCAGCAGCGTCCCCAGGGGTCCCACCTACGAGCAGTACTTC. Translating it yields CASSVPRGPTYEQYF.

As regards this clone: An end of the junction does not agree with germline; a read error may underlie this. The CDR3 nucleotides are TGTGCCAGCAGCTTACCCGGAGGGACTAGCGGGGAGCGGTTCTTC. As protein: CASSLPGGTSGERFF. This sequence joins TRBV7-9 and TRBJ2-1, with TRBD2 identical over 13 bases. The CDR3 consists of 15 residues. CDR1 is SEHNR, CDR2 FQNEAQ, per germline (reference sequence). Full variable domain (remainder filled in from reference TRBV7-9 and TRBJ2-1): DTGVSQNPRHKITKRGQNVTFRCDPISEHNRLYWYRQTLGQGPEFLTYFQNEAQLEKSRLLSDRFSAERPKGSFSTLEIQRTEQGDSAMYLCASSLPGGTSGERFFGPGTRLTVL.

The CDR3 region has the DNA TGCGCCAGCAGCCAAGGGTCCGGGGGAGAGACCCAGTACTTC. It encodes CASSQGSGGETQYF. V gene TRBV4-3 combines with J gene TRBJ2-5; D perhaps matches TRBD2 (6 bases). Germline CDR1 and CDR2: LGHNA and YSLEER. This CDR3 contains 14 residues. The germline V and J ends were trimmed by 1 base and 4 bases, with 10 bases remaining between them.

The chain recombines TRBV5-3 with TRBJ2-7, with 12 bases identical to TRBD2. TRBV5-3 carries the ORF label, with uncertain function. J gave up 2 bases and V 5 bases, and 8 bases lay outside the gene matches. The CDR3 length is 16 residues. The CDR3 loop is CARRPGLAGPPYEQYF. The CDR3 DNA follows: TGTGCCAGAAGGCCAGGACTAGCGGGGCCTCCCTACGAGCAGTACTTC.

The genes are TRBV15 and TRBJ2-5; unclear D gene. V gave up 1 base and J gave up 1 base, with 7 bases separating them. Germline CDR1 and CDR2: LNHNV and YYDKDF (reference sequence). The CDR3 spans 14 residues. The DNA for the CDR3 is TGTGCCACCAGCAGAGGCTCCGCCCAAGAGACCCAGTACTTC. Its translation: CATSRGSAQETQYF. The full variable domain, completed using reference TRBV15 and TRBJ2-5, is DAMVIQNPRYQVTQFGKPVTLSCSQTLNHNVMYWYQQKSSQAPKLLFHYYDKDFNNEADTPDNFQSRRPNTSFCFLDIRSPGLGDTAMYLCATSRGSAQETQYFGPGTRLLVL.

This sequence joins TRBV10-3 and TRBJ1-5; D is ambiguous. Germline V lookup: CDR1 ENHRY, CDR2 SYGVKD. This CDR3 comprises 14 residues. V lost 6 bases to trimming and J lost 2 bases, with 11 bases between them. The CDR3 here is CAIRDERGNQPQHF. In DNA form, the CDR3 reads TGTGCCATCAGGGACGAGAGAGGCAATCAGCCCCAGCATTTT.